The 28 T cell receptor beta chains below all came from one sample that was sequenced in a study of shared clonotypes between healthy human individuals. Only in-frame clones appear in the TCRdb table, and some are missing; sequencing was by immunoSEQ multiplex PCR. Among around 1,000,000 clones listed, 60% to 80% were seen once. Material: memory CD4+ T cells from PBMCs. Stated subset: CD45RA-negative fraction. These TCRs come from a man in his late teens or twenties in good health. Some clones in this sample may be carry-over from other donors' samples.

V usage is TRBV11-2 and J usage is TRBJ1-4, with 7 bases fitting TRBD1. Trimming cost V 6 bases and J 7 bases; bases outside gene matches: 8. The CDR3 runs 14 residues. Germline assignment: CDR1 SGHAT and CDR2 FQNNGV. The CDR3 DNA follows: TGTGCCAGCAGTGCAGACAGGGTGGTTGAAAAACTGTTTTTT. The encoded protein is CASSADRVVEKLFF.

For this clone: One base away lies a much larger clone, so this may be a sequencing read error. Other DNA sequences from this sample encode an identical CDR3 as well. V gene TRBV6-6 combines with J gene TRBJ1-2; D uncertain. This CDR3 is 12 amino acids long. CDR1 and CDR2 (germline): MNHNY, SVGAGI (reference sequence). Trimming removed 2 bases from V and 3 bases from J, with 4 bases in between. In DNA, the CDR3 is TGTGCCAGCAGTTACAGGGACTATGGCTACACCTTC. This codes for CASSYRDYGYTF.

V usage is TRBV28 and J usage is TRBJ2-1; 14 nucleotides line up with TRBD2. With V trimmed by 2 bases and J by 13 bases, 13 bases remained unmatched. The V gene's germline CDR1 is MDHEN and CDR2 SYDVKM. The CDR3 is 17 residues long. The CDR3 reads CASSLTRTSGRPGRQFF. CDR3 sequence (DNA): TGTGCCAGCAGTTTAACCCGGACTAGCGGGAGGCCAGGAAGACAGTTCTTC.

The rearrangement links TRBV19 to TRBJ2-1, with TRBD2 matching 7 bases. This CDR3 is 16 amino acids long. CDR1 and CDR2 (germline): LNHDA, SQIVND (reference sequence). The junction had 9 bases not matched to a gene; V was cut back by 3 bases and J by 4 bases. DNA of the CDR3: TGTGCCAGTAGTATTATCGGGGGGTTTTGGTACAATGAGCAGTTCTTC. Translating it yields CASSIIGGFWYNEQFF.

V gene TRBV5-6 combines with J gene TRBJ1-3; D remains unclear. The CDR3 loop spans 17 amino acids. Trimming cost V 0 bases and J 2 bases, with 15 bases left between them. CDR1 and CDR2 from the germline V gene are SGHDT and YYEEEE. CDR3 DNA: TGTGCCAGCAGCTTGGTGTCGGGAGGTTCAGCTGGAAACACCATATATTTT. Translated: CASSLVSGGSAGNTIYF.

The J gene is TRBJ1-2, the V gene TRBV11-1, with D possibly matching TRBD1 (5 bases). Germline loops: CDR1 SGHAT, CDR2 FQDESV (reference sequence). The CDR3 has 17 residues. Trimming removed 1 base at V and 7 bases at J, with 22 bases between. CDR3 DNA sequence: TGTGCCAGCAGCTTAGGCCGGTGGGGCAGCGGAGGGGCTGGCTACACCTTC. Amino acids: CASSLGRWGSGGAGYTF.

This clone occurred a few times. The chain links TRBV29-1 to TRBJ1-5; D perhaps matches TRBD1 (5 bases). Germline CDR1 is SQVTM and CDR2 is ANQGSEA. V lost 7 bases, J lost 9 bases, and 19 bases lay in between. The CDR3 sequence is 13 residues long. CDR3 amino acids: CSARGGDFGPQHF. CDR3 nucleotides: TGCAGCGCCCGCGGGGGAGACTTTGGGCCCCAGCATTTT. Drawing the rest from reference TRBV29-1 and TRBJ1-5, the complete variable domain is SAVISQKPSRDICQRGTSLTIQCQVDSQVTMMFWYRQQPGQSLTLIATANQGSEATYESGFVIDKFPISRPNLTFSTLTVSNMSPEDSSIYLCSARGGDFGPQHFGDGTRLSIL.

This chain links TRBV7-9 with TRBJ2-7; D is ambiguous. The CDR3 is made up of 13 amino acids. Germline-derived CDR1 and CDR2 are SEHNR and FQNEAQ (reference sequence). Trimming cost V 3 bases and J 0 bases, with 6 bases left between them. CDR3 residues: CASSFISSYEQYF. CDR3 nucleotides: TGTGCCAGCAGCTTTATCAGCTCCTACGAGCAGTACTTC.

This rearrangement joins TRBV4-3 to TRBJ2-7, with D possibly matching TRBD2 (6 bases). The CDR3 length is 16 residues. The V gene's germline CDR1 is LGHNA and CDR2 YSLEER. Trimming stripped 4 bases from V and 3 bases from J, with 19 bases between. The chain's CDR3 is CASSLKTAGTVYEQYF. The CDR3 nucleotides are TGCGCCAGCAGCCTAAAAACCGCCGGGACTGTCTACGAGCAGTACTTC.

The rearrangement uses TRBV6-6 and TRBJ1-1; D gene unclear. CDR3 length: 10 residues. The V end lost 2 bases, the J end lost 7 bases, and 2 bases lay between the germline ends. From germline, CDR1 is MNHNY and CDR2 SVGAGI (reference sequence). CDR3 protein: CASSYGEAFF. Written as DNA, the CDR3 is TGTGCCAGCAGTTACGGTGAAGCTTTCTTT.

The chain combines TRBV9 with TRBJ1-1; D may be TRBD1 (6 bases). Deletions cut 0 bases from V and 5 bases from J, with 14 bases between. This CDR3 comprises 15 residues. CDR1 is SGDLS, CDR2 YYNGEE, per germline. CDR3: CASSVAQGQGTEAFF. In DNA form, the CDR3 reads TGTGCCAGCAGCGTAGCTCAGGGGCAGGGTACTGAAGCTTTCTTT.

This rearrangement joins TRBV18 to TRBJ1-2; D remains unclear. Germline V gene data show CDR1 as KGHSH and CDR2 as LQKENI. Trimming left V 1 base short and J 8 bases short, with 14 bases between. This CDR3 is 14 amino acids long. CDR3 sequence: CASSPQTSSGGYTF. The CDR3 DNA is TGTGCCAGCTCACCACAGACCTCATCGGGGGGCTACACCTTC.

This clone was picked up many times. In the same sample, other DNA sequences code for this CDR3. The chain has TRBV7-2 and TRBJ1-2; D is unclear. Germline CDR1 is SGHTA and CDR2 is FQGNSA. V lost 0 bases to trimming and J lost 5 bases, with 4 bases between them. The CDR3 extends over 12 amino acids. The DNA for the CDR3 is TGTGCCAGCAGCTTAGCGGGGTATGGCTACACCTTC. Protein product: CASSLAGYGYTF.

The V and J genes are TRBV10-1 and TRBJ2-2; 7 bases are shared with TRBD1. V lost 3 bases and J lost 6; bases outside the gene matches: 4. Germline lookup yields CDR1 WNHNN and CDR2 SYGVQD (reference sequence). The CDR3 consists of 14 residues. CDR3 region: CASSDPQGSGELFF. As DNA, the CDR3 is TGCGCCAGCAGTGACCCACAGGGGTCCGGGGAGCTGTTTTTT.

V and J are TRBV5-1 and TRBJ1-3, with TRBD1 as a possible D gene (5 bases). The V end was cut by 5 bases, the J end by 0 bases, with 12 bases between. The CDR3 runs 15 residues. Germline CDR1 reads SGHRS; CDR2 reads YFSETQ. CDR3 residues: CASRSWGASGNTIYF. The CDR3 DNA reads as TGCGCCAGCAGATCATGGGGCGCCTCTGGAAACACCATATATTTT.

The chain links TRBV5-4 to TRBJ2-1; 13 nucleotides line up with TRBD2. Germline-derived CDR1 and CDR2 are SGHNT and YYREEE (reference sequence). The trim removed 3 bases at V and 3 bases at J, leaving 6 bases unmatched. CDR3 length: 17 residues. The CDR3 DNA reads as TGTGCCAGCAGCTCCCGGACTAGCGGGAGTATCTACAATGAGCAGTTCTTC. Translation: CASSSRTSGSIYNEQFF.

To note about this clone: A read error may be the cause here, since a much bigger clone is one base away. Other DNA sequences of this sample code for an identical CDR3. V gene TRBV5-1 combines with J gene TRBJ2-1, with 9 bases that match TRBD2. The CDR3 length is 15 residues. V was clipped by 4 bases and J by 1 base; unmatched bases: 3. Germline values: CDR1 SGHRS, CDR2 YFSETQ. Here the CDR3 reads CASSPLAGSYNEQFF. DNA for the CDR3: TGCGCCAGCAGCCCCCTAGCGGGGTCCTACAATGAGCAGTTCTTC. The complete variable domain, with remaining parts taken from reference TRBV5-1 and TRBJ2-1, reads KAGVTQTPRYLIKTRGQQVTLSCSPISGHRSVSWYQQTPGQGLQFLFEYFSETQRNKGNFPGRFSGRQFSNSRSEMNVSTLELGDSALYLCASSPLAGSYNEQFFGPGTRLTVL.

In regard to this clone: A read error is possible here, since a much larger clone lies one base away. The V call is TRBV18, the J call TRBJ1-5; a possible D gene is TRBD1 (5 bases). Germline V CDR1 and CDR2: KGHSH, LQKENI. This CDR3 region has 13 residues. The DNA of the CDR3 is TGTGCCAACTCACCGACAGGCAATCAGCCCCAGCATTTT. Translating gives CANSPTGNQPQHF.

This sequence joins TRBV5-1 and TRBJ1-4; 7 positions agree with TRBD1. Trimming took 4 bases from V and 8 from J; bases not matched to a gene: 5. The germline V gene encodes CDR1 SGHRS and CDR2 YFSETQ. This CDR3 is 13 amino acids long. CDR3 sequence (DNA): TGCGCCAGCAGCATCGGGGACAGCGAAAAACTGTTTTTT. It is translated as CASSIGDSEKLFF.

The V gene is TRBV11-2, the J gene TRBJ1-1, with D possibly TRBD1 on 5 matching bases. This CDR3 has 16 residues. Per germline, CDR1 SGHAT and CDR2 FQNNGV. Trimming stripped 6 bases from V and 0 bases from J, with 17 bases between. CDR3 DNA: TGTGCCAGCAGGTCCGTCAGAGGGGAGATGAACACTGAAGCTTTCTTT. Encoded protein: CASRSVRGEMNTEAFF.

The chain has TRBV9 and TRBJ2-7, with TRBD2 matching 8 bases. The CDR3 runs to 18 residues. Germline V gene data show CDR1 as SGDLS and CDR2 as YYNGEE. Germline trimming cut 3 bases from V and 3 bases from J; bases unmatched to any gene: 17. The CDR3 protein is CASSAGEVAGSLIYEQYF. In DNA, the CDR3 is TGTGCCAGCAGCGCCGGGGAAGTAGCGGGATCCCTAATCTACGAGCAGTACTTC.

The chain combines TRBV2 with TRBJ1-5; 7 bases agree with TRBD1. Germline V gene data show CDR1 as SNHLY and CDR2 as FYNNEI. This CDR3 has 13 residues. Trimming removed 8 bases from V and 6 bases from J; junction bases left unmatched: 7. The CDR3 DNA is TGTGCCAGCGGGACAGATCAGGGTCAGCCCCAGCATTTT. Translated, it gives CASGTDQGQPQHF.

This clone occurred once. CDR3 loop: CASSLARKSYNEQFF. In DNA, the CDR3 is TGTGCCAGCAGTTTAGCCCGGAAATCCTACAATGAGCAGTTCTTC. The chain carries TRBV27 and TRBJ2-1; D uncertain. V dropped 2 bases and J dropped 1 base, with 9 bases sitting between them. The CDR3 covers 15 residues. CDR1 and CDR2 from the germline V gene are MNHEY and SMNVEV (reference sequence).

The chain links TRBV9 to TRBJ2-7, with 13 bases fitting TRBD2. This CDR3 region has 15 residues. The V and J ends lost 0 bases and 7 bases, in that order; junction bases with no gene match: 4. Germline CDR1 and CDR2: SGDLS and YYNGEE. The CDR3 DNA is TGTGCCAGCAGCGTAGGGACTAGCGGGAGTGGTGAGCAGTACTTC. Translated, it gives CASSVGTSGSGEQYF.

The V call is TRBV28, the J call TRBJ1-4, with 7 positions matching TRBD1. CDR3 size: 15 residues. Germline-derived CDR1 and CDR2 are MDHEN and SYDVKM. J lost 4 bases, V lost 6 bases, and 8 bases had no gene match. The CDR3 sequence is CASSTLGTDNEKLFF. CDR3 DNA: TGTGCCAGCAGCACTCTTGGGACAGATAATGAAAAACTGTTTTTT.

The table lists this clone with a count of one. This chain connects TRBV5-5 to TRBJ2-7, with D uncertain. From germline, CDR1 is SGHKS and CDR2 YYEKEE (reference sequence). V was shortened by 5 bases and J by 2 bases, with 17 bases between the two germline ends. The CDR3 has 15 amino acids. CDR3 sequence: CASSFLRYSPYEQYF. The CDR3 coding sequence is TGTGCCAGCAGTTTCCTCCGCTACTCACCCTACGAGCAGTACTTC.

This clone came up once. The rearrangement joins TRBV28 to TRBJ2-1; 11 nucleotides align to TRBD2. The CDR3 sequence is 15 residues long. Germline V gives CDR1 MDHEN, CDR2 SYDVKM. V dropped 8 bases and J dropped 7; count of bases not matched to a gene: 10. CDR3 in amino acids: CASGSGRALGNEQFF. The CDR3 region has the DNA TGTGCCAGCGGTAGCGGGAGGGCCTTAGGAAATGAGCAGTTCTTC.

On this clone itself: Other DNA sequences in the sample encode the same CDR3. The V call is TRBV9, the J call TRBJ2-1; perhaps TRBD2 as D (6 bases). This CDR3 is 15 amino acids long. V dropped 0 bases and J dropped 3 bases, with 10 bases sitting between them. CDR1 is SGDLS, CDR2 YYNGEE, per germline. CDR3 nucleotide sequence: TGTGCCAGCAGCGTAGGGGCGGGGAGCTACAATGAGCAGTTCTTC. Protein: CASSVGAGSYNEQFF.